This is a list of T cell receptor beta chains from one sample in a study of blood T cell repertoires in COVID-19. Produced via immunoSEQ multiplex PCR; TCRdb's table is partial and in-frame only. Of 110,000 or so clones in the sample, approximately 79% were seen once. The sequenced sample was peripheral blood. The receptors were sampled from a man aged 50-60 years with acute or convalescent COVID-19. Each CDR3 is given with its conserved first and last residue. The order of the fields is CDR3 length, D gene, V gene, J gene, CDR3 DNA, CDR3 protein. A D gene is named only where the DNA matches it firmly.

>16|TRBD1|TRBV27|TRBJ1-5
TGTGCCAGCAGTCCGATGGGGACAGGGTCGGGTCAGCCCCAGCATTTT
CASSPMGTGSGQPQHF
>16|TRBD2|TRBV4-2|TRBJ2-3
TGTGCCAGCAGCCAAGAACTAGCGGGAGGGGGAGATACGCAGTATTTT
CASSQELAGGGDTQYF
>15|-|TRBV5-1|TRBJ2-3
TGCGCCAGCAGCCCTCAGACTACCCGCACAGATACGCAGTATTTT
CASSPQTTRTDTQYF
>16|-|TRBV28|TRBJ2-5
TGTGCCAGTACCGATTGGGGGCCAGAGGGACAAGAGACCCAGTACTTC
CASTDWGPEGQETQYF
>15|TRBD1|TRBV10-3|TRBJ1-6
TGTGCCATCGGACGGACAGGGGAGGACAATTCACCCCTCCACTTT
CAIGRTGEDNSPLHF
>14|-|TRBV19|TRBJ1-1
TGTGCCAGTAGTATAGGGAGCATGAACACTGAAGCTTTCTTT
CASSIGSMNTEAFF
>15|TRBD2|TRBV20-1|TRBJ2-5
TGCAGTGCTAGTAGCCTAGCGGGAGAGGGAGAGACCCAGTACTTC
CSASSLAGEGETQYF
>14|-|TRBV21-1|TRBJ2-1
TGTGCCAGCACCGATGGACAGAAAAACAATGAGCAGTTCTTC
CASTDGQKNNEQFF
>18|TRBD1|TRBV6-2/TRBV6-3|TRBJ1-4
TGTGCCAGCAGTTATGAACAGGGGGGCCATGCAACTAATGAAAAACTGTTTTTT
CASSYEQGGHATNEKLFF
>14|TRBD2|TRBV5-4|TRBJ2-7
TGTGCCAGCACCAAAGCGGGGGGGACCTACGAGCAGTACTTC
CASTKAGGTYEQYF
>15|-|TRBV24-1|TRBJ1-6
TGTGCCACCAGTGATTCCGGGACACTTAATTCACCCCTCCACTTT
CATSDSGTLNSPLHF
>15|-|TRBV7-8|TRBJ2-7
TGTGCCAGCAGCCAGGCGGGGCAGCCGTCCTACGAGCAGTACTTC
CASSQAGQPSYEQYF
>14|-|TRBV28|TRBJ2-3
TGTGCCAGCAGCACAGGGCCCCGCACAGATACGCAGTATTTT
CASSTGPRTDTQYF
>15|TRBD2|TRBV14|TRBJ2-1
TGTGCCAGCAGTCCACTAGCGGGAATTGACAATGAGCAGTTCTTC
CASSPLAGIDNEQFF
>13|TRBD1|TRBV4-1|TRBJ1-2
TGCGCCAGCAGCTCCTCAGGGGGCGATGGCTACACCTTC
CASSSSGGDGYTF
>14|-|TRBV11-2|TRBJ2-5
TGTGCCAGCAGCGCGGGATTTAGCCAAGAGACCCAGTACTTC
CASSAGFSQETQYF
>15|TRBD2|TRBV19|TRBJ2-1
TGTGCCAGTAGTCCTAGACTAGCCCTCTACAATGAGCAGTTCTTC
CASSPRLALYNEQFF
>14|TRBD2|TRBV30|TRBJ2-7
TGTGCCTGGAGTGTCAGCGGGGGGACCTACGAGCAGTACTTC
CAWSVSGGTYEQYF
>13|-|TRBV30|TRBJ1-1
TGTGCCTGGAGTGTCGGGGGAAGCACTGAAGCTTTCTTT
CAWSVGGSTEAFF
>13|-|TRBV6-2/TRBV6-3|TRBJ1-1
TGTGCCAGCAGTTACCTAGGTACCCGTGAAGCTTTCTTT
CASSYLGTREAFF